Each of the 27 T cell receptor beta chains below was sequenced from the same sample in a study of cytomegalovirus exposure and HLA in healthy donors. PCR used 60 Vbeta primers and 13 Jbeta primers. Sequencing used immunoSEQ multiplex PCR; TCRdb keeps in-frame clones, though not all of them. Here the sample spans about 120,000 clones, 74% being singletons. The sequencing input was PBMCs. The receptor set was obtained from a human donor in good health.

The V call is TRBV6-5, the J call TRBJ1-3; D may be TRBD1 (5 bases). CDR3 length: 13 amino acids. Looked up from germline, CDR1 is MNHEY and CDR2 is SVGAGI. V lost 8 bases, J lost 0 bases, and 8 bases lay in between. The CDR3 here is CASRDSSGNTIYF. DNA for the CDR3: TGTGCCAGCCGCGACAGCTCTGGAAACACCATATATTTT.

In its sample, this clone was seen a few times. The J gene is TRBJ1-3, the V gene TRBV18; 7 bases are a match to TRBD1. This CDR3 spans 15 amino acids. Germline V gives CDR1 KGHSH, CDR2 LQKENI. Trimming at V came to 3 bases and at J to 0 bases, leaving 2 bases not matched to a gene. The CDR3 region has the DNA TGTGCCAGCTCACCCACAGGGGACTCTGGAAACACCATATATTTT. The encoded protein is CASSPTGDSGNTIYF.

V gene TRBV29-1 combines with J gene TRBJ2-1; 7 bases are a match to TRBD1. The J segment lost 7 bases and the V segment lost 4 bases, leaving 16 bases of the junction unmatched. Germline CDR1 is SQVTM and CDR2 is ANQGSEA. The CDR3 totals 16 residues. Here the CDR3 reads CSVGPITGTAFNEQFF. In DNA, the CDR3 is TGCAGCGTTGGACCCATCACCGGGACAGCCTTTAATGAGCAGTTCTTC.

The V call is TRBV6-1, the J call TRBJ1-1, with D maybe TRBD1 (6 bases). This CDR3 has 15 amino acids. With 2 bases removed from V and 6 bases from J, the gap between germline ends came to 16 bases. Germline values: CDR1 MNHNS, CDR2 SASEGT. The CDR3 protein is CASSEPGEGTAEAFF. As DNA, the CDR3 is TGTGCCAGCAGTGAACCAGGGGAGGGGACGGCTGAAGCTTTCTTT.

The rearrangement joins TRBV2 to TRBJ1-5; D ambiguous. V lost 2 bases, J lost 2 bases, and 19 bases lay in between. CDR3 length: 18 residues. The germline CDR1 and CDR2 sequences are SNHLY and FYNNEI. The CDR3 sequence is CASSELMGSILGNQPQHF. DNA of the CDR3: TGTGCCAGCAGTGAATTAATGGGCAGCATCTTGGGCAATCAGCCCCAGCATTTT. Combining the CDR3 with reference TRBV2 and TRBJ1-5 gives the whole variable domain EPEVTQTPSHQVTQMGQEVILRCVPISNHLYFYWYRQILGQKVEFLVSFYNNEISEKSEIFDDQFSVERPDGSNFTLKIRSTKLEDSAMYFCASSELMGSILGNQPQHFGDGTRLSIL.

This clone appeared a single time. The chain links TRBV21-1 to TRBJ2-1; the table's D call TRBD2 went unverified against the DNA. TRBV21-1 is flagged as a pseudogene. This CDR3 is 19 amino acids long. CDR3: CASSKERPVLGGAGNEQFF. CDR3 bases: TGTGCCAGCAGCAAAGAGCGCCCCGTCCTTGGCGGGGCGGGCAATGAGCAGTTCTTC.

The rearrangement joins TRBV4-2 to TRBJ2-6, with 7 bases identical to TRBD1. Unmatched junction bases numbered 4, after V lost 0 bases and J lost 2 bases. This CDR3 is built from 17 residues. Looked up from germline, CDR1 is LGHNA and CDR2 is YNFKEQ. The CDR3 is CASSQEIRGPGANVLTF. CDR3 coding DNA: TGTGCCAGCAGCCAAGAGATTAGGGGGCCTGGGGCCAACGTCCTGACTTTC.

The rearrangement links TRBV5-4 to TRBJ2-1; 11 bases line up with TRBD1. J lost 7 bases, V lost 5 bases, and 8 bases had no gene match. The CDR3 loop spans 15 amino acids. CDR1 is SGHNT and CDR2 is YYREEE in the germline V gene (reference sequence). Here the CDR3 reads CASSPGTGGGNEQFF. The CDR3 nucleotides read TGTGCCAGCAGTCCCGGGACAGGGGGTGGGAATGAGCAGTTCTTC.

Regarding this clone: A read error may produce the germline difference seen at one junction end. The chain carries TRBV5-4 and TRBJ2-7; 9 bases map to TRBD2. This CDR3 contains 15 residues. Germline V CDR1 and CDR2: SGHNT, YYREEE (reference sequence). The CDR3 sequence is CASSLLAGGSSEQYF. The CDR3 DNA sequence: TGTGCCAGCAGCTTGTTGGCGGGAGGGTCCTCCGAGCAGTACTTC.

This chain connects TRBV5-1 to TRBJ1-1, with 9 bases fitting TRBD1. The ends lost 7 bases at V and 6 bases at J; junction bases unmatched: 7. The CDR3 contains 13 residues. Looked up from germline, CDR1 is SGHRS and CDR2 is YFSETQ. CDR3 region: CASQRQGGSEAFF. In DNA, the CDR3 is TGCGCCAGCCAGAGACAGGGGGGGTCTGAAGCTTTCTTT.

This clone was counted once. V gene TRBV5-4 combines with J gene TRBJ2-1; 13 bases agree with TRBD2. Germline values: CDR1 SGHNT, CDR2 YYREEE (reference sequence). The CDR3 runs 17 residues. V lost 2 bases and J lost 7; bases outside the gene matches: 9. The CDR3 DNA is TGTGCCAGCAGCTTAGGACTAGCGGGAGTTCAACGGAATGAGCAGTTCTTC. Protein product: CASSLGLAGVQRNEQFF. The whole variable domain, remainder taken from reference TRBV5-4 and TRBJ2-1, is ETGVTQSPTHLIKTRGQQVTLRCSSQSGHNTVSWYQQALGQGPQFIFQYYREEENGRGNFPPRFSGLQFPNYSSELNVNALELDDSALYLCASSLGLAGVQRNEQFFGPGTRLTVL.

The rearrangement uses TRBV30 and TRBJ1-5; D is uncertain. The V and J ends lost 3 bases and 1 base respectively, with 13 bases between them. CDR1 and CDR2 (germline): GTSNPN, SVGIG (reference sequence). The CDR3 runs to 15 residues. CDR3 DNA sequence: TGTGCCTGGAGCCTAGGGAGCAGGAGCAATCAGCCCCAGCATTTT. Its protein product is CAWSLGSRSNQPQHF.

The J gene is TRBJ1-1, the V gene TRBV19; a possible D gene is TRBD1 (5 bases). The CDR3 is made up of 13 amino acids. Germline CDR1 and CDR2: LNHDA and SQIVND (reference sequence). Trimming took off 8 bases at V and 4 bases at J, with 14 bases between the two ends. CDR3 residues: CASGDSLGTEAFF. DNA of the CDR3: TGTGCCAGTGGAGACAGTCTGGGCACTGAAGCTTTCTTT.

The chain employs TRBV28 and TRBJ1-5; 8 bases map to TRBD1. V shed 6 bases and J 7 bases; nucleotides not matched to a gene: 14. Germline V gene data show CDR1 as MDHEN and CDR2 as SYDVKM. This CDR3 is built from 16 residues. In DNA form, the CDR3 reads TGTGCCAGCAGCTTCCGGACAGGGAAGTTCGGACAGCCCCAGCATTTT. Residues: CASSFRTGKFGQPQHF.

The chain links TRBV5-6 to TRBJ1-5; tentatively, D is TRBD1 (5 bases). Germline V CDR1 and CDR2: SGHDT, YYEEEE. The V end lost 4 bases, the J end lost 3 bases, and 11 bases lay between the germline ends. The CDR3 is 14 residues long. The CDR3 DNA reads TGTGCCAGCAGCGCTCAGGGAACCAATCAGCCCCAGCATTTT. Translating it yields CASSAQGTNQPQHF.

About this clone: The junction departs from germline at one end; a sequencing error may be responsible. Other DNA sequences of this sample code for an identical CDR3. The chain employs TRBV30 and TRBJ2-2, with D tentatively TRBD1 (5 bases). CDR1 is GTSNPN and CDR2 is SVGIG in the germline V gene (reference sequence). This CDR3 comprises 14 residues. The CDR3 sequence is CAWSVLDTPGELFF. CDR3 sequence (DNA): TGCGCCTGGAGTGTTTTGGACACCCCCGGGGAGCTGTTTTTT.

V and J are TRBV5-4 and TRBJ2-3, with 9 nucleotides matching TRBD1. J lost 9 bases, V lost 4 bases, and 12 bases had no gene match. CDR1 and CDR2 from the germline V gene are SGHNT and YYREEE (reference sequence). The CDR3 length is 15 residues. The CDR3 loop reads CASSLRQGEYSTQYF. CDR3 nucleotides: TGTGCCAGCAGCCTGCGACAGGGGGAGTATTCAACGCAGTATTTT.

The rearrangement links TRBV5-1 to TRBJ1-1; D unclear. V shed 2 bases and J shed 0 bases, with 5 bases lying between them. The CDR3 has 13 residues. Looked up from germline, CDR1 is SGHRS and CDR2 is YFSETQ. The CDR3 bases are TGCGCCAGCAGCTTCAGGCTGAACACTGAAGCTTTCTTT. Encoded protein: CASSFRLNTEAFF.

The rearrangement joins TRBV2 to TRBJ1-2, with 10 bases matching TRBD1. Germline CDR1 reads SNHLY; CDR2 reads FYNNEI. With 7 bases clipped from V and 1 base from J, the junction kept 3 bases outside the gene matches. The CDR3 loop spans 14 amino acids. This CDR3 reads CASTGTGVNYGYTF. DNA for the CDR3: TGTGCCAGCACCGGGACAGGGGTTAACTATGGCTACACCTTC.

The rearrangement joins TRBV7-3 to TRBJ2-3; a weak D match, TRBD1 (5 bases). Looked up from germline, CDR1 is SGHTA and CDR2 is FQGTGA. V gave up 2 bases and J gave up 1 base, with 13 bases separating them. The CDR3 runs 16 residues. CDR3 nucleotides: TGTGCCAGCAGCTTAGGGGCAAATCGCGGCACAGATACGCAGTATTTT. It is translated as CASSLGANRGTDTQYF. The full variable domain, rest sourced from reference TRBV7-3 and TRBJ2-3, is GAGVSQTPSNKVTEKGKYVELRCDPISGHTALYWYRQSLGQGPEFLIYFQGTGAADDSGLPNDRFFAVRPEGSVSTLKIQRTERGDSAVYLCASSLGANRGTDTQYFGPGTRLTVL.

This clone showed up just once. This chain joins TRBV7-9 and TRBJ1-2, with D tentatively TRBD1 (5 bases). The CDR3 contains 15 residues. V lost 3 bases and J 2 bases, leaving 13 bases between the germline ends. CDR1 and CDR2 from the germline V gene are SEHNR and FQNEAQ (reference sequence). The CDR3 nucleotides are TGTGCCAGCAGCTTTATTTCAGGGCTAAACTATGGCTACACCTTC. This gives the protein CASSFISGLNYGYTF.

This clone was seen a handful of times. The chain employs TRBV19 and TRBJ2-5; 10 bases match TRBD1. CDR3 size: 18 residues. J gave up 5 bases and V 3 bases, and 15 bases lay outside the gene matches. CDR1 is LNHDA and CDR2 is SQIVND in the germline V gene (reference sequence). In DNA form, the CDR3 reads TGTGCCAGTAGTATTTGGACAGGGGGAGACAATCTTGGGGAGACCCAGTACTTC. It encodes CASSIWTGGDNLGETQYF.

This chain joins TRBV2 and TRBJ1-5, with TRBD1 identical over 8 bases. J was trimmed by 3 bases and V by 6 bases; bases with no gene match: 7. This CDR3 is built from 15 residues. Per the germline V gene, CDR1 is SNHLY and CDR2 is FYNNEI. DNA of the CDR3: TGTGCCAGCAGGCCGCAGGGGGCTTTCAATCAGCCCCAGCATTTT. Its translation: CASRPQGAFNQPQHF.

V is TRBV28 and J is TRBJ2-3; D possibly corresponds to TRBD2 (6 bases). The CDR3 runs 16 residues. V lost 5 bases and J lost 2, with 17 bases in between. CDR1 and CDR2 (germline): MDHEN, SYDVKM. CDR3 coding DNA: TGTGCCAGCAGTATCCAGAGGGCGGGGAACACAGATACGCAGTATTTT. Translation: CASSIQRAGNTDTQYF.

The chain combines TRBV28 with TRBJ1-2; D is unclear. V lost 6 bases and J 2 bases, leaving 13 bases between the germline ends. The CDR3 loop spans 14 amino acids. Germline assignment: CDR1 MDHEN and CDR2 SYDVKM. The chain's CDR3 is CASREAGQNYGYTF. The CDR3 region has the DNA TGTGCCAGCAGGGAGGCCGGCCAGAACTATGGCTACACCTTC.

The rearrangement links TRBV10-3 to TRBJ1-5; 9 positions match TRBD1. This CDR3 is built from 15 residues. The trim removed 6 bases at V and 0 bases at J, leaving 3 bases unmatched. Per the germline V gene, CDR1 is ENHRY and CDR2 is SYGVKD. The CDR3 nucleotides read TGTGCCATCAGGGAGGGACAGGGTAGCAATCAGCCCCAGCATTTT. It is translated as CAIREGQGSNQPQHF.

The genes are TRBV6-6 and TRBJ2-1, with TRBD2 as a possible D gene (6 bases). Germline V CDR1 and CDR2: MNHNY, SVGAGI (reference sequence). The CDR3 contains 14 residues. V lost 2 bases and J lost 6, with 11 bases in between. CDR3 nucleotides: TGTGCCAGCAGTTACCCCGGGACTGCCAATGAGCAGTTCTTC. Amino acid sequence: CASSYPGTANEQFF.